These T cell receptor beta chains were read from a single sample in a study of beta chain features in type 1 diabetes. TCRdb's copy holds only in-frame clones and misses some; the assay was immunoSEQ multiplex PCR. Counted here are around 14,000 clones, more than 55% occurring once; the ten biggest clones make up 0.55% to 0.65%. The sample comprised stem cell memory CD4+ T cells from blood. All receptors derive from a woman aged 18 to 35 with type 1 diabetes. CDR3s include the opening cysteine and the closing phenylalanine or tryptophan. The order of the fields is V gene, clone size, D gene, J gene, CDR3 length, CDR3 DNA, CDR3 protein. D genes are given only for firm matches. A row's size may be missing; if present it is once, few, many or a size class.

V: TRBV5-1; size: NA; D: NA; J: TRBJ1-2; length: 12; DNA: TGCGCCAGCAGCGAAGGGGACTATGGCTACACCTTC; CDR3: CASSEGDYGYTF
V: TRBV7-2; size: NA; D: TRBD1; J: TRBJ1-4; length: 15; DNA: TGTGCCAGCAGCCCCAGGGGGGCAACTAATGAAAAACTGTTTTTT; CDR3: CASSPRGATNEKLFF
V: TRBV5-4; size: few; D: NA; J: TRBJ2-1; length: 13; DNA: TGTGCCAGCAGCTTAATCGGTCTCAATGAGCAGTTCTTC; CDR3: CASSLIGLNEQFF
V: TRBV5-1; size: NA; D: NA; J: TRBJ1-5; length: 14; DNA: TGCGCCAGCAGCTTGGCGGGGTTTGGTCAGCCCCAGCATTTT; CDR3: CASSLAGFGQPQHF
V: TRBV29-1; size: NA; D: NA; J: TRBJ1-2; length: 12; DNA: TGCAGCGTTGCTGGGGGGAACTATGGCTACACCTTC; CDR3: CSVAGGNYGYTF
V: TRBV30; size: NA; D: NA; J: TRBJ2-6; length: 16; DNA: TGTGCCTGGAGTATCGGGGGTAGCTCTGGGGCCAACGTCCTGACTTTC; CDR3: CAWSIGGSSGANVLTF
V: TRBV11-2; size: NA; D: NA; J: TRBJ1-1; length: 12; DNA: TGTGCCAGCAGCTCGGGTGCCACTGAAGCTTTCTTT; CDR3: CASSSGATEAFF
V: TRBV7-9; size: NA; D: NA; J: TRBJ2-2; length: 13; DNA: TGTGCCAGCAGAGCAACAGGGCCCGGGGAGCTGTTTTTT; CDR3: CASRATGPGELFF
V: TRBV5-4; size: NA; D: TRBD1; J: TRBJ2-7; length: 13; DNA: TGTGCCAGCAGCTTTGACAGGGACTACGAGCAGTACTTC; CDR3: CASSFDRDYEQYF
V: TRBV29-1; size: few; D: TRBD2; J: TRBJ2-7; length: 17; DNA: TGCAGCGTTGTTCGGCAGAGCCTAGCGGGGATCTCCTACGAGCAGTACTTC; CDR3: CSVVRQSLAGISYEQYF
V: TRBV27; size: once; D: TRBD1; J: TRBJ1-1; length: 15; DNA: TGTGCCAGCAGCCTACGACAGGGGAGGAACACTGAAGCTTTCTTT; CDR3: CASSLRQGRNTEAFF
V: TRBV7-9; size: few; D: NA; J: TRBJ1-4; length: 14; DNA: TGTGCCAGCAGCTTAGGTGGCTCCAGTGAAAAACTGTTTTTT; CDR3: CASSLGGSSEKLFF
V: TRBV5-8; size: NA; D: TRBD1; J: TRBJ2-3; length: 15; DNA: TGTGCCAGCAGCTCCCCGGACAGGGGTCTTGATACGCAGTATTTT; CDR3: CASSSPDRGLDTQYF
V: TRBV5-6; size: once; D: TRBD1; J: TRBJ2-6; length: 19; DNA: TGTGCCAGCAGCCAAGGGACAGGGTTATTAGGCTCTGGGGCCAACGTCCTGACTTTC; CDR3: CASSQGTGLLGSGANVLTF
V: TRBV4-2; size: NA; D: NA; J: TRBJ2-7; length: 14; DNA: TGTGCCAGCAGCCCCAATCCTGGGCCCTACGAGCAGTACTTC; CDR3: CASSPNPGPYEQYF
V: TRBV7-6; size: NA; D: NA; J: TRBJ2-7; length: 13; DNA: TGTGCCAGCAGCACCGACGGACACGGAAGGCAGTACTTC; CDR3: CASSTDGHGRQYF
V: TRBV30; size: NA; D: NA; J: TRBJ2-3; length: 14; DNA: TGTGCCTGGAGTCCGTTGAGAAGCACAGATACGCAGTATTTT; CDR3: CAWSPLRSTDTQYF
V: TRBV4-3; size: NA; D: NA; J: TRBJ2-2; length: 16; DNA: TGCGCCAGCAGCCCACAACAGCCGAAGAACACCGGGGAGCTGTTTTTT; CDR3: CASSPQQPKNTGELFF
V: TRBV7-2; size: few; D: NA; J: TRBJ2-1; length: 14; DNA: TGTGCCAGCAGCTCCCGACTGATTAACAATGAGCAGTTCTTC; CDR3: CASSSRLINNEQFF
V: TRBV27; size: NA; D: TRBD1; J: TRBJ2-1; length: 15; DNA: TGTGCCAGCACCCGGGGACAGGGTGGCTACAATGAGCAGTTCTTC; CDR3: CASTRGQGGYNEQFF
V: TRBV4-1; size: NA; D: NA; J: TRBJ2-1; length: 15; DNA: TGCGCCAGCAGCCCCCAGGGGGGTGTCCTAAATGAGCAGTTCTTC; CDR3: CASSPQGGVLNEQFF
V: TRBV4-3; size: NA; D: TRBD2; J: TRBJ2-1; length: 18; DNA: TGCGCCAGCAGCCAAGCCTTTTTAAGTAGCGGGGGGTACAATGAGCAGTTCTTC; CDR3: CASSQAFLSSGGYNEQFF
V: TRBV18; size: few; D: NA; J: TRBJ2-1; length: 16; DNA: TGTGCCAGCTCACTTGTAGGTCTAGTTTATCGCAATGAGCAGTTCTTC; CDR3: CASSLVGLVYRNEQFF
V: TRBV6-5; size: NA; D: NA; J: TRBJ1-6; length: 15; DNA: TGTGCCAGCAGTTACCGGGAGGTAGGGGGGTCACCCCTCCACTTT; CDR3: CASSYREVGGSPLHF
V: TRBV18; size: few; D: NA; J: TRBJ1-1; length: 14; DNA: TGTGCCAGCTCACCTGGACAGTCAGGCACTGAAGCTTTCTTT; CDR3: CASSPGQSGTEAFF
V: TRBV28; size: NA; D: NA; J: TRBJ1-1; length: 13; DNA: TGTGCCAGCAGGCGGGGGCAGGACACTGAAGCTTTCTTT; CDR3: CASRRGQDTEAFF